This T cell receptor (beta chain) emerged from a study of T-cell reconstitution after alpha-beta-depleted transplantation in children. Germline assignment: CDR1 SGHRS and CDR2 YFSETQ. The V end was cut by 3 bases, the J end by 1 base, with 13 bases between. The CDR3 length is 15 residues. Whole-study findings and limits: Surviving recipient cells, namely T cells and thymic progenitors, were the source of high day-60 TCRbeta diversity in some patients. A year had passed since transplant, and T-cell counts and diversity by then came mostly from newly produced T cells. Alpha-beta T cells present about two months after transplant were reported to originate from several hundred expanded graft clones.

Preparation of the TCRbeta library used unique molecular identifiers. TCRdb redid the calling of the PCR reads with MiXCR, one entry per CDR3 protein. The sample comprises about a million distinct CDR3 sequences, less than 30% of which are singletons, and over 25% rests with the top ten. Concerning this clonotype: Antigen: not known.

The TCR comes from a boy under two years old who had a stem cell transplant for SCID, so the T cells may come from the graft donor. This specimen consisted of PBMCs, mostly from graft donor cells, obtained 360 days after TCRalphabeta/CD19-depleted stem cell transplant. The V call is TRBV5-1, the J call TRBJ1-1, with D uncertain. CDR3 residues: CASSSLGRENTEAFF. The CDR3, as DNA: TGCGCCAGCAGCTCACTCGGACGGGAGAACACTGAAGCTTTCTTT.